Listed below are T cell receptor beta chains from one sample, sequenced in a study of T cells in Graves' hyperthyroidism and ophthalmopathy. One entry per CDR3 protein results from TCRdb running MiXCR on the multiplex PCR reads. The sample gives 450,000 to 600,000 distinct CDR3 sequences, roughly 21% of which show up once; over 45% is in the top ten. Material for sequencing was blood. These receptor sequences come from a man between 35 and 55 years old with Graves' ophthalmopathy. CDR3s include the opening cysteine and the closing phenylalanine or tryptophan. The D gene is left open where the match is weak. Expanded clones are given a class, and other clones once, few, many or no size at all.

>TRBD2|TRBJ2-1|TRBV20-1|-
CSASRELGKQFF
TGCAGTGCTTCGCGGGAGTTGGGTAAGCAGTTCTTC
>-|TRBJ2-7|TRBV7-9|many
CASSSWRGPSYEQYF
TGTGCCAGCAGCTCCTGGCGAGGGCCCTCCTACGAGCAGTACTTC
>TRBD1|TRBJ1-2|TRBV27|few
CASSLSTGSNYGYTF
TGTGCCAGCAGTTTATCGACAGGGAGTAATTATGGCTACACCTTC
>-|TRBJ1-4|TRBV5-1|-
CASSLAWAEEKLFF
TGCGCCAGCAGCTTGGCTTGGGCGGAAGAAAAACTGTTTTTT
>-|TRBJ1-6|TRBV6-2/TRBV6-3|few
CASRIPGQKNSPLHF
TGTGCCAGCAGAATACCCGGACAGAAAAATTCACCCCTCCACTTT
>-|TRBJ2-5|TRBV11-3|many
CASSPSHGETQYF
TGTGCCAGCAGCCCCTCGCACGGGGAGACCCAGTACTTC
>-|TRBJ2-2|TRBV11-3|-
CASSTKGAGTGELFF
TGTGCCAGCAGTACAAAGGGCGCGGGAACCGGGGAGCTGTTTTTT
>-|TRBJ2-5|TRBV6-1|many
CASSRGIPQETQYF
TGTGCCAGCAGTCGGGGTATACCCCAAGAGACCCAGTACTTC
>-|TRBJ2-7|TRBV3-1|many
CASSSVQYEQYF
TGTGCCAGCAGCTCCGTCCAGTACGAGCAGTACTTC
>-|TRBJ2-5|TRBV7-9|many
CASSLVGGSQETQYF
TGTGCCAGCAGCTTAGTTGGTGGTTCACAAGAGACCCAGTACTTC
>-|TRBJ2-1|TRBV18|few
CASSPLRAAEQFF
TGTGCCAGCTCACCACTAAGGGCCGCTGAGCAGTTCTTC
>TRBD2|TRBJ2-1|TRBV7-3|-
CASSSPGGDEQFF
TGTGCCAGCAGCTCCCCCGGGGGGGATGAGCAGTTCTTC
>-|TRBJ1-5|TRBV6-1|few
CASRTVQPQHF
TGTGCCAGTCGGACTGTCCAGCCCCAGCATTTT
>TRBD1|TRBJ2-7|TRBV6-1|many
CASSEGGQLYEQYF
TGTGCCAGCAGTGAAGGGGGACAGCTGTACGAGCAGTACTTC
>TRBD1|TRBJ2-1|TRBV29-1|-
CSVEDDDRGSYNEQFF
TGCAGCGTTGAAGACGATGACAGGGGCTCATACAATGAGCAGTTCTTC
>TRBD2|TRBJ2-1|TRBV9|few
CASSPPGLAGALSYNEQFF
TGTGCCAGCAGCCCGCCGGGACTAGCGGGGGCCTTATCCTACAATGAGCAGTTCTTC
>TRBD2|TRBJ2-3|TRBV7-6|few
CASSLVLAGGADTQYF
TGTGCCAGCAGCTTAGTGCTAGCGGGGGGGGCAGATACGCAGTATTTT
>TRBD1|TRBJ2-2|TRBV2|many
CASRPGQGNTGELFF
TGTGCCAGCAGACCGGGACAGGGGAACACCGGGGAGCTGTTTTTT
>-|TRBJ2-3|TRBV7-2|many
CASSLAPGPSYTQYF
TGTGCCAGCAGCTTAGCCCCGGGCCCGTCGTATACGCAGTATTTT
>TRBD2|TRBJ2-5|TRBV7-2|-
CASSLGAGLAGVGETQYF
TGTGCCAGCAGCTTAGGGGCCGGACTAGCGGGAGTGGGAGAGACCCAGTACTTC
>-|TRBJ2-5|TRBV5-1|-
CASSLADKGETQYF
TGCGCCAGCAGCTTGGCCGACAAGGGGGAGACCCAGTACTTC
>-|TRBJ1-5|TRBV20-1|few
CSARDLQGDQPQHF
TGCAGTGCTAGAGATTTACAGGGCGATCAGCCCCAGCATTTT
>TRBD1|TRBJ2-1|TRBV5-1|-
CASSLFPGQGNEQFF
TGCGCCAGCAGCTTGTTTCCGGGACAGGGCAATGAGCAGTTCTTC
>TRBD1|TRBJ1-6|TRBV7-3|-
CASSLRGQGGSPLHF
TGTGCCAGCAGCTTACGCGGACAGGGCGGGTCACCCCTCCACTTT
>TRBD1|TRBJ2-7|TRBV7-2|few
CASRPTGGKSYEQYF
TGTGCCAGCAGGCCGACAGGGGGCAAGTCCTACGAGCAGTACTTC
>-|TRBJ1-5|TRBV2|many
CASSRDQGQPQHF
TGTGCCAGCAGCAGAGACCAGGGGCAGCCCCAGCATTTT
>TRBD2|TRBJ2-7|TRBV27|many
CASSPRGGGSYEQYF
TGTGCCAGCAGTCCCCGGGGGGGGGGCTCCTACGAGCAGTACTTC
>TRBD2|TRBJ2-7|TRBV7-9|-
CASSPAGGGPEQYF
TGTGCCAGCAGCCCAGCTGGCGGGGGTCCCGAGCAGTACTTC
>-|TRBJ1-2|TRBV3-1|many
CASSPPGDGYGYTF
TGTGCCAGCAGCCCCCCCGGGGACGGCTATGGCTACACCTTC
>-|TRBJ2-5|TRBV20-1|few
CSARDLFRGQETQYF
TGCAGTGCTAGAGATCTCTTCAGGGGTCAAGAGACCCAGTACTTC
>TRBD2|TRBJ2-1|TRBV20-1|few
CSATSGNFGEQFF
TGCAGTGCTACTAGCGGGAACTTTGGTGAGCAGTTCTTC
>TRBD1|TRBJ1-1|TRBV4-2|-
CASSQSDRGDTEAFF
TGTGCCAGCAGCCAAAGTGACAGGGGTGACACTGAAGCTTTCTTT
>TRBD1|TRBJ2-7|TRBV28|-
CASRPDRGRRRDEQYF
TGTGCCAGCAGGCCGGACAGGGGCCGCCGAAGGGACGAGCAGTACTTC
>-|TRBJ1-1|TRBV2|-
CASSGGLGAFF
TGTGCCAGCAGTGGAGGATTGGGGGCTTTCTTT
>TRBD2|TRBJ2-5|TRBV20-1|many
CSARDSTSVQETQYF
TGCAGTGCTAGAGACTCCACTAGCGTACAAGAGACCCAGTACTTC
>TRBD2|TRBJ2-1|TRBV7-9|-
CASSSSTSGENNEQFF
TGTGCCAGCAGCTCCTCGACTAGCGGGGAAAACAATGAGCAGTTCTTC
>TRBD2|TRBJ2-3|TRBV6-1|-
CAIYLSTGGRTDTQYF
TGTGCCATCTATTTGTCGACGGGAGGTCGGACAGATACGCAGTATTTT
>-|TRBJ1-1|TRBV28|many
CASSLWDYGFTEAFF
TGTGCCAGCAGTTTATGGGACTACGGGTTCACTGAAGCTTTCTTT
>-|TRBJ2-7|TRBV2|-
CASSGQTTLSREQYF
TGTGCCAGCAGTGGGCAGACAACACTCTCGAGGGAGCAGTACTTC
>TRBD2|TRBJ2-3|TRBV5-1|few
CASSFRTGLAGTDTQYF
TGCGCCAGCAGCTTCCGAACCGGACTAGCGGGCACAGATACGCAGTATTTT
>-|TRBJ1-1|TRBV6-1|-
CASTTGGNTEAFF
TGTGCCAGTACGACGGGGGGGAACACTGAAGCTTTCTTT
>-|TRBJ2-1|TRBV5-4|-
CASSLVGVRDNEQFF
TGTGCCAGCAGCTTGGTCGGGGTACGGGACAATGAGCAGTTCTTC
>-|TRBJ2-7|TRBV4-2|-
CASSQEQGLNEQYF
TGTGCCAGCAGCCAAGAGCAGGGGCTTAACGAGCAGTACTTC
>-|TRBJ2-7|TRBV24-1|many
CATRLGSSYEQYF
TGTGCCACCAGACTCGGCAGTTCCTACGAGCAGTACTTC
>-|TRBJ2-2|TRBV4-2|few
CASSQDPQATGELFF
TGTGCCAGCAGCCAAGACCCTCAGGCCACCGGGGAGCTGTTTTTT
>-|TRBJ2-5|TRBV7-6|many
CASSSRSRQETQYF
TGTGCCAGCAGCTCGAGAAGTCGCCAAGAGACCCAGTACTTC
>-|TRBJ1-2|TRBV12-3/TRBV12-4|few
CASSRVLYGYTF
TGTGCCAGCAGCAGGGTTCTCTATGGCTACACCTTC
>-|TRBJ2-5|TRBV20-1|-
CSARNGKETQYF
TGCAGTGCTAGAAACGGGAAGGAGACCCAGTACTTC
>TRBD1|TRBJ1-6|TRBV20-1|many
CSAPPPTGGRSPLHF
TGCAGTGCTCCTCCCCCAACAGGGGGTCGATCACCCCTCCACTTT
>-|TRBJ2-7|TRBV7-2|many
CASSPWARGGEQYF
TGTGCCAGCAGCCCCTGGGCCCGAGGCGGCGAGCAGTACTTC
>-|TRBJ1-1|TRBV19|-
CASTGERNTEAFF
TGTGCCAGTACGGGCGAGAGGAACACTGAAGCTTTCTTT